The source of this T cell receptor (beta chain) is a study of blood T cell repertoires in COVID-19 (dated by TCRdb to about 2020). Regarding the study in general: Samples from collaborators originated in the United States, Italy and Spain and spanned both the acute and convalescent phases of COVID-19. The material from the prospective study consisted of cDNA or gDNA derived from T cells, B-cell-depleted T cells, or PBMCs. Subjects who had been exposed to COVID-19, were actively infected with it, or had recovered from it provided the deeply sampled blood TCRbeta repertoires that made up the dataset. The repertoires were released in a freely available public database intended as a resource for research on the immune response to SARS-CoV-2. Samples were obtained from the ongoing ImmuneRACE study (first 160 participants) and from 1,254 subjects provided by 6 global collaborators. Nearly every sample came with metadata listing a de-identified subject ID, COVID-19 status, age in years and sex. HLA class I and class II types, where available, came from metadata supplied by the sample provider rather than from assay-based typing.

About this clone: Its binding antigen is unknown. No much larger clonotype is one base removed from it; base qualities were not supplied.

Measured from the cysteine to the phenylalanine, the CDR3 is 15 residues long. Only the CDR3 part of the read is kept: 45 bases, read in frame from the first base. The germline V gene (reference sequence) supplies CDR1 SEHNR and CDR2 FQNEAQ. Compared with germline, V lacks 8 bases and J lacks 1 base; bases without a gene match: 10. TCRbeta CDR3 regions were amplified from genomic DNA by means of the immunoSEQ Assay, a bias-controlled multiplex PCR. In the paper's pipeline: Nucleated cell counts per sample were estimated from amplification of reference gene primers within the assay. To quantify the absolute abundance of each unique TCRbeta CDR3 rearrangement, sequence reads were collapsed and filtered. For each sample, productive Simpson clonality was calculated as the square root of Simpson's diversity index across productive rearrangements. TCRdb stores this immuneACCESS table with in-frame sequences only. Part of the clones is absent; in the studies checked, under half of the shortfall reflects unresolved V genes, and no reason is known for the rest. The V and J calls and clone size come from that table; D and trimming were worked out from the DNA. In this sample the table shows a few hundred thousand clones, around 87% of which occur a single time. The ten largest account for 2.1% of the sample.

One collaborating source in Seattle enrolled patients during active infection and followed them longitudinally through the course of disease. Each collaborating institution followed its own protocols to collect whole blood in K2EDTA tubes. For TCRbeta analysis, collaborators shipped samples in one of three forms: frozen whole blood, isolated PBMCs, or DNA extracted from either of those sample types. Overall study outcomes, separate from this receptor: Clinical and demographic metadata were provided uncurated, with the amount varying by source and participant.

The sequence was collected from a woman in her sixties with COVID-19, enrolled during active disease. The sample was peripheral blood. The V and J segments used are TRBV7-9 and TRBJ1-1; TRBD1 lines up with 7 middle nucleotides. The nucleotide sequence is TGTGCCAGCCGAAAACAGGGGACCTCGAACACTGAAGCTTTCTTT. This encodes CASRKQGTSNTEAFF. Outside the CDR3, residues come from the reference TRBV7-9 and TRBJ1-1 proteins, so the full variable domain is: DTGVSQNPRHKITKRGQNVTFRCDPISEHNRLYWYRQTLGQGPEFLTYFQNEAQLEKSRLLSDRFSAERPKGSFSTLEIQRTEQGDSAMYLCASRKQGTSNTEAFFGQGTRLTVV.